This note documents a single T cell receptor (beta chain) sequence. This record belongs to a study of cytomegalovirus exposure and HLA in healthy donors. The CDR3 covers 14 residues. Per germline, CDR1 SGHNT and CDR2 YENEEA. V lost 1 base, J lost 3 bases, and 9 bases lay in between. PCR was performed using 60 Vbeta and 13 Jbeta primers. Only in-frame clones appear in the TCRdb table, and some are missing; sequencing was by immunoSEQ multiplex PCR. Among around 72,000 clones listed, around 70% were seen once. The V call is TRBV11-3, the J call TRBJ1-1, with D maybe TRBD1 (6 bases). Sample: PBMCs. This TCR was recovered from a man in his forties in good health and CMV-seropositive. The CDR3 nucleotides read TGTGCCAGCAGCTTAGGGGGGCGCGACACTGAAGCTTTCTTT. The encoded protein is CASSLGGRDTEAFF.